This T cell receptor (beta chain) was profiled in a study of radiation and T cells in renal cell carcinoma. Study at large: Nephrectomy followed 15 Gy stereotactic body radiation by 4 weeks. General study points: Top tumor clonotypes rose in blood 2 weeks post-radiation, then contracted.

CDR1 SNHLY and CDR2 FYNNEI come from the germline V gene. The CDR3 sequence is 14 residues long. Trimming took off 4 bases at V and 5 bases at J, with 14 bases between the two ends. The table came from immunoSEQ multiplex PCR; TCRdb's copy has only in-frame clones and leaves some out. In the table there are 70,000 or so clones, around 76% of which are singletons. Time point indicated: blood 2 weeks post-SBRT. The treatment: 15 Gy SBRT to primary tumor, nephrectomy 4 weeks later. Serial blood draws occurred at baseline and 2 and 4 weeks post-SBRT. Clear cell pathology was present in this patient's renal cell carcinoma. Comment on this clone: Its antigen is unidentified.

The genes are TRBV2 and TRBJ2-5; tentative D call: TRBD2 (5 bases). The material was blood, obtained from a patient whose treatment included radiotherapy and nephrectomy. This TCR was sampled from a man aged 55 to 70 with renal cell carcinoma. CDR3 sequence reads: CASSVQRRYETQYF. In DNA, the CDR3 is TGTGCCAGCAGTGTGCAGCGGAGGTATGAGACCCAGTACTTC.